The sequence of this T cell receptor beta chain was determined in a study of CD8+ T cells in alopecia areata. Across the whole study: Oral tofacitinib, 5 to 10 mg twice daily, was given in an open-label trial. General study findings and limits: In patients, TCRs were shared less clearly than in mice, and HLA may possibly be involved. Clonality was higher in lesional than normal scalp, especially in alopecia totalis/universalis. On tofacitinib, scalp and blood still held many of the expanded lesional clones.

TCR sequencing used cDNA made by reverse transcription of extracted RNA. Assay: immunoSEQ multiplex PCR; the TCRdb copy retains only in-frame clones and omits some. This table holds roughly 200,000 clones, roughly 50% found once. Looked up from germline, CDR1 is MNHNY and CDR2 is SVGAGI (reference sequence). The CDR3 has 14 residues. Between the trimmed V and J ends, which lost 3 bases and 2 bases, there was a span of 5 bases. Specified treatment: oral pan-JAK inhibitor, 5-10 mg twice daily. About this clone: Its antigen is currently unknown.

The J gene is TRBJ2-6, the V gene TRBV6-6; D gene unclear. The sequence derives from a human donor with alopecia areata. The sequencing used CD8+ T cells sorted from blood, collected at week 24, from a patient treated with tofacitinib. The CDR3 DNA sequence: TGTGCCAGCAGTTATGAGGCTGGGGCCAACGTCCTGACTTTC. It yields the protein CASSYEAGANVLTF.